The present entry profiles one T cell receptor (beta chain) with its context. Its antigen remains unknown. The length of the CDR3 is 12 residues. The V and J ends lost 7 bases and 3 bases respectively, with 10 bases between them. Germline V gene lookup returns CDR1 MNHNS and CDR2 SASEGT. The sample is drawn from a study of cytomegalovirus exposure and HLA in healthy donors. Study at large: The same platform used for the approximately 670 first-cohort repertoires was also used for the 95 to 150 validation repertoires, as a later analysis reported. Study results and caveats: Among the CMV-associated chains, three were confirmed in vitro as specific for CMV antigens. The study found most TCR sequences rare, yet found some public TCRs in many donors. It was reportedly the case that the classifier diagnosed cytomegalovirus status with high specificity and sensitivity.

Sequencing used immunoSEQ multiplex PCR; TCRdb keeps in-frame clones, though not all of them. The sample carries tens of thousands of clones, more than 80% recorded once. This sequence was found in a man younger than 35 in good health and CMV-seronegative. V usage is TRBV6-1 and J usage is TRBJ2-7; D ambiguous. Specimen: PBMCs. The CDR3 is CASTPGYYEQYF. CDR3 DNA: TGTGCCAGCACTCCCGGTTACTACGAGCAGTACTTC.